This is a list of T cell receptor beta chains from one sample in a study of shared T cell receptors in the human thymus. TCRdb's table, derived via immunoSEQ multiplex PCR, lists solely in-frame clones and lacks some. The sample includes 600,000 or so clones, 70% to 90% of them seen just once. This sample was also put to use in a study of human thymus T cells.

The specimen was thymocytes. The receptors were sampled from a boy under two years old with a congenital heart defect. Each CDR3 is given with its conserved first and last residue. The order of the fields is V gene, D gene, J gene, clone size, CDR3 DNA, CDR3 protein. D genes are given only for firm matches. Clone size is not always given. Where it is, it says once, few, many or a class for expanded clones.

v_call: TRBV14; d_call: TRBD1; j_call: TRBJ1-2; clone_size: NA; cdr3_nt: TGTGCCAGCAGCCAAGAAGACAGGGGAGAGGATGGCTACACCTTC; cdr3_aa: CASSQEDRGEDGYTF
v_call: TRBV5-6; d_call: TRBD1; j_call: TRBJ2-5; clone_size: NA; cdr3_nt: TGTGCCAGCAGCGACAGGGGGCTGACGGGGGGGCCCGAGACCCAGTACTTC; cdr3_aa: CASSDRGLTGGPETQYF
v_call: TRBV27; d_call: TRBD1; j_call: TRBJ2-7; clone_size: NA; cdr3_nt: TGTGCCACTAGTAACCAGGGACAGCTGAGCTCCTACGAGCAGTACTTC; cdr3_aa: CATSNQGQLSSYEQYF
v_call: TRBV6-1; d_call: NA; j_call: TRBJ1-4; clone_size: few; cdr3_nt: TGTGCCAGCAGTGAAGGGGACTCTAATGAAAAACTGTTTTTT; cdr3_aa: CASSEGDSNEKLFF
v_call: TRBV7-2; d_call: NA; j_call: TRBJ1-3; clone_size: NA; cdr3_nt: TGTGCCAGCAGCTTATATGGGCATCGCAACACCATATATTTT; cdr3_aa: CASSLYGHRNTIYF
v_call: TRBV28; d_call: NA; j_call: TRBJ2-1; clone_size: NA; cdr3_nt: TGTGCCAGCAGTCCAGGATCGTCTAGGTTTTGGGGGGGGCTTTACAATGAGCAGTTCTTC; cdr3_aa: CASSPGSSRFWGGLYNEQFF
v_call: TRBV7-2; d_call: NA; j_call: TRBJ1-2; clone_size: NA; cdr3_nt: TGTGCCAGCAGCAAGAGGAGTCCGGGGGGGTACGACTATGGCTACACCTTC; cdr3_aa: CASSKRSPGGYDYGYTF
v_call: TRBV10-3; d_call: NA; j_call: TRBJ1-2; clone_size: once; cdr3_nt: TGTGCCACCACGCCCCCCCAGGCGAACTATGGCTACACCTTC; cdr3_aa: CATTPPQANYGYTF
v_call: TRBV7-9; d_call: NA; j_call: TRBJ1-1; clone_size: NA; cdr3_nt: TGTGCCAGCAGCTCGGGGGGCAGGGGAGCCACTGAAGCTTTCTTT; cdr3_aa: CASSSGGRGATEAFF
v_call: TRBV4-3; d_call: NA; j_call: TRBJ1-1; clone_size: NA; cdr3_nt: TGCGCCAGCAGCCAAGCGACCTTGTCCGGGAGAAGCTACGCTGAAGCTTTCTTT; cdr3_aa: CASSQATLSGRSYAEAFF
v_call: TRBV7-2; d_call: TRBD2; j_call: TRBJ2-1; clone_size: NA; cdr3_nt: TGTGCCAGCAGACTACCCGGGGGGGAGCAGTTCTTC; cdr3_aa: CASRLPGGEQFF
v_call: TRBV4-3; d_call: TRBD1; j_call: TRBJ1-5; clone_size: once; cdr3_nt: TGCGCCAGCAGCCAAGTTTTGGCCGGGACAGCGGTGATGCCCCAGCATTTT; cdr3_aa: CASSQVLAGTAVMPQHF
v_call: TRBV19; d_call: TRBD2; j_call: TRBJ2-1; clone_size: NA; cdr3_nt: TGTGCCAGTAGTTCGACTAGCGGTTACAATGAGCAGTTCTTC; cdr3_aa: CASSSTSGYNEQFF
v_call: TRBV28; d_call: TRBD1; j_call: TRBJ1-5; clone_size: NA; cdr3_nt: TGTGCCAGCAGAGGGACAGGGCATCAGCCCCAGCATTTT; cdr3_aa: CASRGTGHQPQHF
v_call: TRBV4-3; d_call: NA; j_call: TRBJ1-1; clone_size: NA; cdr3_nt: TGCGCCAGCTCACGGGCCTCGGAGAGCGGGATACCTGAAGCTTTCTTT; cdr3_aa: CASSRASESGIPEAFF
v_call: TRBV15; d_call: NA; j_call: TRBJ1-5; clone_size: NA; cdr3_nt: TGTGCCACCAGCAGAGTATCCAATCAGCCCCAGCATTTT; cdr3_aa: CATSRVSNQPQHF
v_call: TRBV7-6; d_call: NA; j_call: TRBJ1-2; clone_size: NA; cdr3_nt: TGTGCCAGCAGCCCCTCTCAGGGCAGGAACTATGGCTACACCTTC; cdr3_aa: CASSPSQGRNYGYTF
v_call: TRBV6-5; d_call: TRBD1; j_call: TRBJ1-1; clone_size: NA; cdr3_nt: TGTGCCAGCGGACAGGGGGGTAACACTGAAGCTTTCTTT; cdr3_aa: CASGQGGNTEAFF
v_call: TRBV28; d_call: NA; j_call: TRBJ2-3; clone_size: NA; cdr3_nt: TGTGCCAGCAGCATACTTAGCGGTCGCACAGATACGCAGTATTTT; cdr3_aa: CASSILSGRTDTQYF
v_call: TRBV7-9; d_call: NA; j_call: TRBJ1-1; clone_size: NA; cdr3_nt: TGTGCCAGCAGCTTAGCGCCCCCGGACAGCCCCTACACTGAAGCTTTCTTT; cdr3_aa: CASSLAPPDSPYTEAFF
v_call: TRBV14; d_call: TRBD2; j_call: TRBJ2-5; clone_size: NA; cdr3_nt: TGTGCCAGCAGCCAAGGCTCATCGGGGGGCCAAGAGACCCAGTACTTC; cdr3_aa: CASSQGSSGGQETQYF
v_call: TRBV2; d_call: NA; j_call: TRBJ2-1; clone_size: NA; cdr3_nt: TGTGCCAGCAGTGGGACATTCGACAATGAGCAGTTCTTC; cdr3_aa: CASSGTFDNEQFF
v_call: TRBV27; d_call: TRBD1; j_call: TRBJ1-1; clone_size: NA; cdr3_nt: TGTGCCAGCAGACCTCGACAGGGACAAGCTTTCTTT; cdr3_aa: CASRPRQGQAFF
v_call: TRBV6-1; d_call: TRBD2; j_call: TRBJ2-2; clone_size: NA; cdr3_nt: TGTGCCAGCAGTGATACCGGGACTAGCGGGGGTTTTCTCCCCGCCGGGGAGCTGTTTTTT; cdr3_aa: CASSDTGTSGGFLPAGELFF
v_call: TRBV29-1; d_call: NA; j_call: TRBJ1-3; clone_size: NA; cdr3_nt: TGCAGCGTTGGGGAGCTTCGGGGGGCCTCTGGAAACACCATATATTTT; cdr3_aa: CSVGELRGASGNTIYF
v_call: TRBV4-3; d_call: TRBD1; j_call: TRBJ2-1; clone_size: NA; cdr3_nt: TGCGCCAGCAGCCAAAAGGTATCGGGACAGGGACATCCCGAGCAGTTCTTC; cdr3_aa: CASSQKVSGQGHPEQFF
v_call: TRBV4-1; d_call: TRBD1; j_call: TRBJ1-6; clone_size: NA; cdr3_nt: TGCGCCAGCAGCCGACCAGACAGGGGCCGGAGGTCCTATAATTCACCCCTCCACTTT; cdr3_aa: CASSRPDRGRRSYNSPLHF
v_call: TRBV18; d_call: NA; j_call: TRBJ2-7; clone_size: NA; cdr3_nt: TGTGCCAGCTCACCACCCACGGACAGCTCCTACGAGCAGTACTTC; cdr3_aa: CASSPPTDSSYEQYF
v_call: TRBV9; d_call: NA; j_call: TRBJ2-7; clone_size: NA; cdr3_nt: TGTGCCAGCAGCGTGGTACAGGGTGCTCACCACGAGCAGTACTTC; cdr3_aa: CASSVVQGAHHEQYF
v_call: TRBV28; d_call: TRBD1; j_call: TRBJ2-6; clone_size: NA; cdr3_nt: TGTGCCAGCAGTATAACAAGGGGGCGCGGGGCCAACGTCCTGACTTTC; cdr3_aa: CASSITRGRGANVLTF
v_call: TRBV12-5; d_call: NA; j_call: TRBJ2-1; clone_size: NA; cdr3_nt: TGTGCTAGTGGTTCATCATACCCCCCGCGAGCGCTATACAATGAGCAGTTCTTC; cdr3_aa: CASGSSYPPRALYNEQFF
v_call: TRBV12-5; d_call: NA; j_call: TRBJ2-5; clone_size: NA; cdr3_nt: TGTGCTAGTGGTTTGGTAGAGGTCACATACCAAGAGACCCAGTACTTC; cdr3_aa: CASGLVEVTYQETQYF